One and the same sample provided the 6 T cell receptor beta chains below, sequenced in a study of T cells in Graves' hyperthyroidism and ophthalmopathy. Regions amplified from RNA transcripts were the TCR beta CDR3 regions. The HTBI primer set was used in a first-round RT-PCR of the TCR CDR3. MiXCR, applied by TCRdb to the multiplex PCR reads, yields one record per CDR3 protein. Among 350,000 to 400,000 distinct CDR3 sequences listed, about 14% were seen once. The sample was blood. These receptors were obtained from a woman aged 55-70 years with Graves' hyperthyroidism.

This clonotype occurred many times. The chain has TRBV20-1 and TRBJ1-1; 7 bases match TRBD1. The CDR3 sequence is 12 residues long. CDR1 DFQATT and CDR2 SNEGSKA come from the germline V gene (reference sequence). After removal of 4 bases from V and 4 bases from J, the junction contained 3 bases not matched to a gene. The DNA for the CDR3 is TGCAGTGCTACAGGGGGAGGCACTGAAGCTTTCTTT. It encodes CSATGGGTEAFF.

A remark on this clonotype: The conserved phenylalanine or tryptophan is not found at the CDR3 terminus, so this likely reflects a read error. The chain combines TRBV5-1 with TRBJ1-6, with a possible D match to TRBD1 (5 bases). The CDR3 is 17 amino acids. Deletions cut 4 bases from V and 7 bases from J, with 21 bases between. Per germline, CDR1 SGHRS and CDR2 YFSETQ. This CDR3 reads CASSDGTLGFRNSPLHY. In nucleotides, the CDR3 is TGCGCCAGCAGCGACGGGACTCTCGGCTTTAGGAATTCACCCCTCCACTAT.

Note on this clonotype: One end of the junction varies from germline; a read error may be responsible. The chain recombines TRBV6-1 with TRBJ2-5; tentatively, D is TRBD1 or TRBD2 (5 bases each). There are 13 residues in the CDR3. CDR1 and CDR2 from the germline V gene are MNHNS and SASEGT. For the CDR3, the DNA is TGCGCCAGCAGTGAGACGTGGGGGGAGACCCAGTACTTC. Translated, it gives CASSETWGETQYF.

Many counts were recorded for this clonotype. This sequence joins TRBV10-3 and TRBJ2-5; 7 bases fit TRBD2. The V gene end was trimmed by 0 bases and the J gene end by 4 bases; junction bases not matched to a gene: 11. CDR3 size: 17 residues. Germline CDR1 ENHRY, CDR2 SYGVKD. The CDR3 DNA reads TGTGCCATCAGTGAGTCAGGGAGGGGCCCAAGTGGAGAGACCCAGTACTTC. Translation: CAISESGRGPSGETQYF.

This chain connects TRBV7-2 to TRBJ2-1; TRBD2 matches at 8 bases. The CDR3 sequence is 19 residues long. Germline V gene sequence: CDR1 SGHTA, CDR2 FQGNSA. V lost 3 bases, J lost 5 bases, and 18 bases stayed unmatched. CDR3 bases: TGTGCCAGCAGCTTCACGCCCGGAGGGTCGGGAGGGGTAAACAATGAGCAGTTCTTC. Translated, it gives CASSFTPGGSGGVNNEQFF.

This chain links TRBV10-3 with TRBJ2-3; D is tentatively TRBD1 or TRBD2 (5 bases each). V was trimmed by 8 bases and J by 6 bases, leaving 24 bases between them. CDR3 length equals 16 residues. Germline lookup yields CDR1 ENHRY and CDR2 SYGVKD. The CDR3 sequence: CAISVPYTRGLDTQYF. CDR3 DNA sequence: TGTGCCATCTCTGTCCCTTACACGAGGGGATTGGATACGCAGTATTTT.